Given below is one T cell receptor (beta chain) in context. There is no known antigen for this receptor. Base quality data are lacking; no much larger clone is found one base away. Whole blood was collected in K2EDTA tubes by collaborating institutions according to the institutions' own protocols. Collaborator samples were shipped for TCRbeta analysis as frozen whole blood, isolated PBMCs, or DNA extracted from either sample type. TCRbeta CDR3 regions were amplified from genomic DNA using the immunoSEQ Assay, a bias-controlled multiplex PCR. The source study handled its data this way. Within the assay, amplification of reference gene primers was used to estimate how many nucleated cells each sample contained. To quantify the absolute abundance of each unique TCRbeta CDR3 rearrangement, sequence reads were collapsed and filtered. For each sample, productive Simpson clonality was calculated as the square root of Simpson's diversity index over productive rearrangements. The table was pulled from immuneACCESS by TCRdb, which kept in-frame rearrangements only. Such tables lose some clones; where checked, under half of the loss comes from unresolved V genes, and the rest has no known cause. V, J and clone size are those of that table, while D and trimming were read from the DNA. Within this sample are 250,000 to 300,000 clones, with about 89% of them counted one time only. Roughly an eighth of the sample lies in the top ten.

The sample belongs to a study of blood T cell repertoires in COVID-19 (dated by TCRdb to between 2020 and 2021). Background on the whole study: Collaborator samples came from the United States, Italy and Spain and covered acute and convalescent phases of COVID-19. The material from the prospective study consisted of cDNA or gDNA derived from T cells, B-cell-depleted T cells, or PBMCs. Deeply sampled blood TCRbeta repertoires from subjects exposed to, actively infected with, or recovered from COVID-19 were included in the dataset. A freely available public database, intended as a resource for researchers studying the immune response to SARS-CoV-2, is where the repertoires were released. The samples were drawn from the first 160 participants of the ongoing ImmuneRACE study and from over a thousand subjects provided by 6 global collaborators. Sample metadata almost always included a de-identified subject ID, COVID-19 status, age in years and sex. Where available, HLA class I and class II types were taken from metadata supplied by the sample provider and were not determined by assay-based typing. Paper-wide results and their limitations: The quantity of clinical and demographic metadata differed by source and by participant and was supplied without curation.

From the germline V gene, CDR1 is MGHRA and CDR2 is YSYEKL. V is clipped by 0 bases and J by 3 bases, and the sequence between their germline boundaries is 12 bases long. There are 16 amino acids in the CDR3, from cysteine to phenylalanine inclusive. Left in the record is the CDR3 DNA by itself, 48 bases read in frame from the first base. The V and J genes are TRBV4-1 and TRBJ1-3, with no confident D gene call. This TCR derives from a woman aged 55-70 years with acute or convalescent COVID-19. Sequenced material: peripheral blood. This receptor has the CDR3 CASSQDNAASGNTIYF. The sequenced DNA is TGCGCCAGCAGCCAAGATAATGCCGCGAGTGGAAACACCATATATTTT.